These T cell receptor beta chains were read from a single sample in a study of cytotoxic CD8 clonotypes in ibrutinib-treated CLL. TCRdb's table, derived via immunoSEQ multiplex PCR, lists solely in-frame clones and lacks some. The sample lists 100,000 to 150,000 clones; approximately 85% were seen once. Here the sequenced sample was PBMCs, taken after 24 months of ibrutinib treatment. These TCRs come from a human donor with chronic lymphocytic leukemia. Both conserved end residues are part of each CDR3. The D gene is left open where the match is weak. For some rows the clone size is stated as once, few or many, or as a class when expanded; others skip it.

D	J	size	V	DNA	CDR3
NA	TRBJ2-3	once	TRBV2	TGTGCCAGCAGGTCGGGGGCGGAGACCCATACGCAGTATTTT	CASRSGAETHTQYF
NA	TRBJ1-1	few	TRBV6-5	TGTGCCAGCTCTTTGGGGACTGAAGCTTTCTTT	CASSLGTEAFF
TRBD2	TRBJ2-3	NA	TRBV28	TGTGCCAGCAGTTCCCCCCTGGTTTCTAGCGGGGGGACAGATACGCAGTATTTT	CASSSPLVSSGGTDTQYF
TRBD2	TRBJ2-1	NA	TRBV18	TGTGCCAGCTCCCCTCTGATGAGGCTAGCGGGAGGAAGAGGGGCTAATGAGCAGTTCTTC	CASSPLMRLAGGRGANEQFF
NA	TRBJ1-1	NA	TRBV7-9	TGTGCCAGCAGAATGGAGGGGCCCGAAGCTTTCTTT	CASRMEGPEAFF
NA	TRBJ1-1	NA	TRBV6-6	TGTGCCAGCAGTCCCATGCAGGGCGGCACTGAAGCTTTCTTT	CASSPMQGGTEAFF
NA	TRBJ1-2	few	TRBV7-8	TGTGCCAGCAGCTCGACGGCTTATGGCTACACCTTC	CASSSTAYGYTF
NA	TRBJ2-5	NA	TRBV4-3	TGCGCCAGCAGCCAAGCCACTACCCAGGGGGGGGAGACCCAGTACTTC	CASSQATTQGGETQYF
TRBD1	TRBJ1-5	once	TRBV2	TGTGCCAGCAGTGAAGACAGGGGCGGCAATCAGCCCCAGCATTTT	CASSEDRGGNQPQHF
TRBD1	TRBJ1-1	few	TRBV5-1	TGCGCCAGCAGGTACACCGGGACAGGGGTGAACACTGAAGCTTTCTTT	CASRYTGTGVNTEAFF
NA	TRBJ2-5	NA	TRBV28	TGTGCCAGCAGTTTGGTCGAGACCCAGTACTTC	CASSLVETQYF
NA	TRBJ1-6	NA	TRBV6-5	TGTGCCAGCACCTTACCCGGCTCACCCCTCCACTTT	CASTLPGSPLHF
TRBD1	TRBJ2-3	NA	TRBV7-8	TGTGCCAGCAGCTCCCGGGACAGGGGTTACACAGATACGCAGTATTTT	CASSSRDRGYTDTQYF
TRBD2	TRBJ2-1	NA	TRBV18	TGTGCCAGCTCACCAAGGCGGGGGGACAATGAGCAGTTCTTC	CASSPRRGDNEQFF
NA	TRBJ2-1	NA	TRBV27	TGTGCCAGCAGTTTCCACCCAACGGGTTGGCAGTTCTTC	CASSFHPTGWQFF
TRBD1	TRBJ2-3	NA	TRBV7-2	TGTGCCAGCAGCAGAATATACACAGGGGGCGCGGGCACAGATACGCAGTATTTT	CASSRIYTGGAGTDTQYF
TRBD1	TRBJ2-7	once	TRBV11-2	TGTGCCAGCAGCCCGGACAGGTGGGGCTACGAGCAGTACTTC	CASSPDRWGYEQYF